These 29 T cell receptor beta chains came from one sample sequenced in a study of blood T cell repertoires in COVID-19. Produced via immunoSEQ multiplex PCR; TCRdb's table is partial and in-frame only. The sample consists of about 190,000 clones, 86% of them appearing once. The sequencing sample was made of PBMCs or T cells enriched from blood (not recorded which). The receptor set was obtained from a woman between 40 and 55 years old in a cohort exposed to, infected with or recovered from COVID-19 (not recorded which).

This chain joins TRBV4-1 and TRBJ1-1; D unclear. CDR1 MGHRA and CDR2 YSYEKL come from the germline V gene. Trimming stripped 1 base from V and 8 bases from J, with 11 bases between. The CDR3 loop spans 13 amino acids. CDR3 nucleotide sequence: TGCGCCAGCAGCCAAGTAGTTTACCTCGAAGCTTTCTTT. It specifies CASSQVVYLEAFF.

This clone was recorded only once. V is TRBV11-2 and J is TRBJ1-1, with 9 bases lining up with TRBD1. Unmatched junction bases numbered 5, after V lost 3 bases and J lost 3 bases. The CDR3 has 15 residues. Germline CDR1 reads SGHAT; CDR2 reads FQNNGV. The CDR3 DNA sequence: TGTGCCAGCAGCTTCGACAGGGGGAGAGACACTGAAGCTTTCTTT. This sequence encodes CASSFDRGRDTEAFF.

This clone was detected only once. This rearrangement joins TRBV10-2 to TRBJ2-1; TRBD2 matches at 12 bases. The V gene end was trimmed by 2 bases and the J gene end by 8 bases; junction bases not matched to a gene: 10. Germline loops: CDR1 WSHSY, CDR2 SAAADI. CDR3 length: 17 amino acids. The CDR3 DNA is TGCGCCAGCAGTGAGCTCTTTTCTAGCGGGAGGGCCTATGAGCAGTTCTTC. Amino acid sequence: CASSELFSSGRAYEQFF.

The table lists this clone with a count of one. CDR3 region: CASSTDSSTYEQYF. DNA for the CDR3: TGTGCCAGCAGTACGGACAGTTCTACCTACGAGCAGTACTTC. V usage is TRBV25-1 and J usage is TRBJ2-7; D perhaps matches TRBD1 (6 bases). The V gene lost 5 bases and the J gene lost 2 bases, with 13 bases spanning the gap. CDR3 length: 14 residues. CDR1 and CDR2 (germline): MGHDK, SYGVNS.

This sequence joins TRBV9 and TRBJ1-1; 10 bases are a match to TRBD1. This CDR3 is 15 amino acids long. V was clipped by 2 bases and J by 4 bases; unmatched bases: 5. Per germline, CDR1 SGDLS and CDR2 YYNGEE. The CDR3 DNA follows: TGTGCCAGCAGCGTGCGGGGGACAGGGGTCACTGAAGCTTTCTTT. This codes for CASSVRGTGVTEAFF.

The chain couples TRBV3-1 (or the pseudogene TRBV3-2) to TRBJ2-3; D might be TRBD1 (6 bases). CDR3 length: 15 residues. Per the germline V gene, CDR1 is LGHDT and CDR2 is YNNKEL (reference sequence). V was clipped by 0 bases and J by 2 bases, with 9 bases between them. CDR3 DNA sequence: TGTGCCAGCAGCCAAGACGGGACACCCACAGATACGCAGTATTTT. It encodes CASSQDGTPTDTQYF.

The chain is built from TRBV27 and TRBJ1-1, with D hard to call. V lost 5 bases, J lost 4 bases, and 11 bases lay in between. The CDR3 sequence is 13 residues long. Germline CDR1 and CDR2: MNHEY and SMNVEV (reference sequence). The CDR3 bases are TGTGCCAGCAGTCCCGTCACTTCCACTGAAGCTTTCTTT. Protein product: CASSPVTSTEAFF.

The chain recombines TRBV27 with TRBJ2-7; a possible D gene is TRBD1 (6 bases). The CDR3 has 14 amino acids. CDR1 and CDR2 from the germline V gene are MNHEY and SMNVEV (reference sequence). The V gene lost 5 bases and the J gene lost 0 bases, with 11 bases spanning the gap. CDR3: CASSRRGPSYEQYF. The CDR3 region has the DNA TGTGCCAGCAGTCGCAGGGGTCCCTCCTACGAGCAGTACTTC.

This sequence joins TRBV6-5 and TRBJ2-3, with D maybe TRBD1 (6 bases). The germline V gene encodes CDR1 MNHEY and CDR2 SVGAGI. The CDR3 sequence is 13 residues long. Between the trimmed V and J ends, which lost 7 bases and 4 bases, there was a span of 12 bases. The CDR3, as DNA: TGTGCCAGCACTCTACAGGGCGCAGATACGCAGTATTTT. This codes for CASTLQGADTQYF.

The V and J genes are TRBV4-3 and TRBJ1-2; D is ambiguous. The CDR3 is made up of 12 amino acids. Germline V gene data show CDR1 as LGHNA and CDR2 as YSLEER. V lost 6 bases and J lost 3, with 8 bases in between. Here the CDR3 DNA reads TGCGCCAGCAGGCACATGGACTATGGCTACACCTTC. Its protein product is CASRHMDYGYTF.

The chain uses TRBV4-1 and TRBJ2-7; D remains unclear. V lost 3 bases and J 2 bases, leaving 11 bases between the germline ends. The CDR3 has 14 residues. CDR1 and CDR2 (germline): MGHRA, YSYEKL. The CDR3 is CASSHELRAYEQYF. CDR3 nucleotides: TGCGCCAGCAGCCACGAACTTAGAGCCTACGAGCAGTACTTC.

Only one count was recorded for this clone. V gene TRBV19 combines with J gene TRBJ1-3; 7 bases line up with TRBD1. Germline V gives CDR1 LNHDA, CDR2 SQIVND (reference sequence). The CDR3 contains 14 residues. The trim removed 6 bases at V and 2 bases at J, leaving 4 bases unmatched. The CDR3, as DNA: TGTGCCAGTAGACTTCAGGGGGCTGGAAACACCATATATTTT. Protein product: CASRLQGAGNTIYF. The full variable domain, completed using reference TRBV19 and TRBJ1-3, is DGGITQSPKYLFRKEGQNVTLSCEQNLNHDAMYWYRQDPGQGLRLIYYSQIVNDFQKGDIAEGYSVSREKKESFPLTVTSAQKNPTAFYLCASRLQGAGNTIYFGEGSWLTVV.

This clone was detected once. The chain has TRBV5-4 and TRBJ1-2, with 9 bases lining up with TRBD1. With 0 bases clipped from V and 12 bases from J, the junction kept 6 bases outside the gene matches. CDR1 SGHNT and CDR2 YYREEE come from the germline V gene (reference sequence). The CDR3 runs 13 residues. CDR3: CASSLDRGQGDTF. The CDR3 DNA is TGTGCCAGCAGCTTGGACAGGGGGCAGGGAGACACCTTC.

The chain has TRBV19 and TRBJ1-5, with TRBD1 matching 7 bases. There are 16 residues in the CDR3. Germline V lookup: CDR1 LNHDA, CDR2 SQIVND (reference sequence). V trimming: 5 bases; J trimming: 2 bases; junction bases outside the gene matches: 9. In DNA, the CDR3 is TGTGCCAGTAGTGTCCTTATCGGGACAGGCAATCAGCCCCAGCATTTT. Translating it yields CASSVLIGTGNQPQHF.

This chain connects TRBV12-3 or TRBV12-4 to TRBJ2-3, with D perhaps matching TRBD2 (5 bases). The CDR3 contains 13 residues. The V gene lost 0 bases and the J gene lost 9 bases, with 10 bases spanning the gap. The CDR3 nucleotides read TGTGCCAGCAGTTTAGCTTACAGAGGGACGCAGTATTTT. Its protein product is CASSLAYRGTQYF.

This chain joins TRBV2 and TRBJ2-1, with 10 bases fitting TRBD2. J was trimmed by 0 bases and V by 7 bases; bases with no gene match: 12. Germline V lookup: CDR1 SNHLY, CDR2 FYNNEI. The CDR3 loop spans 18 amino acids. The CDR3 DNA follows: TGTGCCAGCACTAGACTAGCGGGCTTCTCTAGCTCCTACAATGAGCAGTTCTTC. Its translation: CASTRLAGFSSSYNEQFF.

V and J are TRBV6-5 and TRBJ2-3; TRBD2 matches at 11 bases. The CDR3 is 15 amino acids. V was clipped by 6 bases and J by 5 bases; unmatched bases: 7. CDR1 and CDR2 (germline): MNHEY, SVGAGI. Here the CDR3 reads CASSPRLAGIDTQYF. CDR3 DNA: TGTGCCAGCAGCCCGCGACTAGCGGGGATAGATACGCAGTATTTT.

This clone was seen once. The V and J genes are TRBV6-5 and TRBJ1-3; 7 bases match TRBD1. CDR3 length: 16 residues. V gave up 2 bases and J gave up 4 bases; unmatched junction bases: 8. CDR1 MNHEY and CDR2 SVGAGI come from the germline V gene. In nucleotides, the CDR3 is TGTGCCAGCAGTTACATAGGGGGCGCGAAAGGAAACACCATATATTTT. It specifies CASSYIGGAKGNTIYF.

CDR3 sequence reads: CASSQGRREDRVIAFF. In DNA, the CDR3 is TGTGCCAGCAGCCAAGGACGGAGGGAGGACAGGGTAATAGCTTTCTTT. This chain links TRBV4-2 with TRBJ1-1; 8 nucleotides line up with TRBD1. CDR3 length equals 16 residues. Germline V lookup: CDR1 LGHNA, CDR2 YNFKEQ. V was clipped by 1 base and J by 10 bases; unmatched bases: 14.

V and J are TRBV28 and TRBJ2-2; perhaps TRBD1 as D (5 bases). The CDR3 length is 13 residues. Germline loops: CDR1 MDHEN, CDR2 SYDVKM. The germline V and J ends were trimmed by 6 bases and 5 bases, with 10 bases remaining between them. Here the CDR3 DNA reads TGTGCCAGCAGGGGGCTCCTAACCGGGGAGCTGTTTTTT. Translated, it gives CASRGLLTGELFF. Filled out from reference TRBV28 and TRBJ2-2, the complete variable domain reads DVKVTQSSRYLVKRTGEKVFLECVQDMDHENMFWYRQDPGLGLRLIYFSYDVKMKEKGDIPEGYSVSREKKERFSLILESASTNQTSMYLCASRGLLTGELFFGEGSRLTVL.

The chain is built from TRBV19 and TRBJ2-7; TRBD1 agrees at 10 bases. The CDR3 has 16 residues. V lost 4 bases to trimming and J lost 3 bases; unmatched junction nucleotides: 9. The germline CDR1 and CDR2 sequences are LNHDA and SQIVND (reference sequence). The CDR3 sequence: CASSKGRDRGIYEQYF. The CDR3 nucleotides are TGTGCCAGTAGTAAAGGCCGGGACAGGGGAATCTACGAGCAGTACTTC.

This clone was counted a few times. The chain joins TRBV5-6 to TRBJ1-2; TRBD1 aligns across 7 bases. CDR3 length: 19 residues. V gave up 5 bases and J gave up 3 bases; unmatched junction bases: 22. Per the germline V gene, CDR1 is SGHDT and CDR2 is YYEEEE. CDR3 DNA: TGTGCCAGCAGACTACGGTCCCGGCTAGGGGGCCCTCTAGACTATGGCTACACCTTC. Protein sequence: CASRLRSRLGGPLDYGYTF. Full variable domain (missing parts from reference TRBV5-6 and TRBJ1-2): DAGVTQSPTHLIKTRGQQVTLRCSPKSGHDTVSWYQQALGQGPQFIFQYYEEEERQRGNFPDRFSGHQFPNYSSELNVNALLLGDSALYLCASRLRSRLGGPLDYGYTFGSGTRLTVV.

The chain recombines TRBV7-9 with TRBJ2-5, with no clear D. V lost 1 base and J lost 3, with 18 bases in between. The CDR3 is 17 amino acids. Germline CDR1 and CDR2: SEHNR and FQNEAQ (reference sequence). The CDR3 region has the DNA TGTGCCAGCAGCTTAGGGCTGGTTGAGGTCGTTAAAGAGACCCAGTACTTC. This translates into CASSLGLVEVVKETQYF.

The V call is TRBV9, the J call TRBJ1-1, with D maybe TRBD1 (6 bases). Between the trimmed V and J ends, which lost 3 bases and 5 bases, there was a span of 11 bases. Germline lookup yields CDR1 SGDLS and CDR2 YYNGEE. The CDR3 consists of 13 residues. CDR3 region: CASSAGRGTEAFF. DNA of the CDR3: TGTGCCAGCAGCGCCGGCAGGGGAACTGAAGCTTTCTTT.

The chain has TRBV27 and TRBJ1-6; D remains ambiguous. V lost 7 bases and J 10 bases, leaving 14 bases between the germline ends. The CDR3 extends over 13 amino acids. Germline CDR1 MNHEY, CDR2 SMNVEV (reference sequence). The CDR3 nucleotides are TGTGCCAGCAAGGAGGGTGGGCAATCACCCCTCCACTTT. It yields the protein CASKEGGQSPLHF.

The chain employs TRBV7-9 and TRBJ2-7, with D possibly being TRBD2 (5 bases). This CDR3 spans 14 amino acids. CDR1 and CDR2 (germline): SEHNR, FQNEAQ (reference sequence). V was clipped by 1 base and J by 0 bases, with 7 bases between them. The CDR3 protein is CASSLGGLSYEQYF. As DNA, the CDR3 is TGTGCCAGCAGCTTAGGCGGGCTCTCCTACGAGCAGTACTTC.

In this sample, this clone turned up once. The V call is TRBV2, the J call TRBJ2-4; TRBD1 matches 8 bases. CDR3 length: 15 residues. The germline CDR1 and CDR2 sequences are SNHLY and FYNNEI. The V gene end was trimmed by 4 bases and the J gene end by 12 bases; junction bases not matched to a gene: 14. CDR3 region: CASSAIMTGEVAQYF. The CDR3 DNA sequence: TGTGCCAGCAGTGCCATTATGACAGGGGAGGTGGCTCAGTACTTC.

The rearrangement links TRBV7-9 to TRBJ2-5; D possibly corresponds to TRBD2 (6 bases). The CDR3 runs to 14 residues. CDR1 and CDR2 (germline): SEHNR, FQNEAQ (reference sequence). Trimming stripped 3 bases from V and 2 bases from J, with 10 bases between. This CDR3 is CASSLRGVQETQYF. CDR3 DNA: TGTGCCAGCAGCTTGCGCGGGGTACAAGAGACCCAGTACTTC.

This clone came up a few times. The CDR3 loop reads CASSRDRDYPYNEQFF. In nucleotides, the CDR3 is TGTGCCAGCAGCCGTGACCGGGACTATCCCTACAATGAGCAGTTCTTC. V usage is TRBV21-1 and J usage is TRBJ2-1; the table's TRBD2 call for D was not verified on the DNA. TRBV21-1 is listed as a pseudogene. The CDR3 consists of 16 residues.